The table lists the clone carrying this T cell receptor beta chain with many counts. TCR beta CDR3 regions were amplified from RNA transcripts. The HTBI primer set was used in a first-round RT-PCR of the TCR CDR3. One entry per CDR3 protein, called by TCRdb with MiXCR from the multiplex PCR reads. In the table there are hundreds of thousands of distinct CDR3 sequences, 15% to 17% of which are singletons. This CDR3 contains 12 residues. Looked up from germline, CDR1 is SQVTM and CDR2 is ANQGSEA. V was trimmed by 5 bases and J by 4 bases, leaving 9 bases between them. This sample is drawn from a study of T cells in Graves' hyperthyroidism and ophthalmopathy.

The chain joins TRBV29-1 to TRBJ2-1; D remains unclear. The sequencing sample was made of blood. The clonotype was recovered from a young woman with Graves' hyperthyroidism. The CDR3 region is CSVREGYNEQFF. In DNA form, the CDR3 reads TGCAGCGTTAGAGAAGGGTACAATGAGCAGTTCTTC.